The source of this TCR beta chain is a study of regulatory T cells in long-lasting Graves disease. Study conclusions and caveats: Segments TRBV28, TRBJ1-2 and TRBJ2-5 showed preferential usage in persistent disease.

This clonotype was seen repeatedly, ten times or more. Its antigen is undetermined. The time point was: newly diagnosed GD, antithyroid drugs for less than 3 months. PBMC-derived RNA was used for the TCR library. The CDR3 loop spans 15 amino acids. V shed 4 bases, J shed 3 bases, and the junction held 8 bases outside the gene matches. HTBI primers from iRepertoire and Arm-PCR of CDR3 regions yielded the TCR beta libraries. TCRdb called the multiplex PCR reads again in MiXCR, with one record for every CDR3 protein. The sample lists roughly 380,000 distinct CDR3 sequences; roughly 17% were seen once. Another study also made use of these data, one on T cells in Graves' hyperthyroidism and ophthalmopathy. That investigation notes: The TCR CDR3 was amplified in a first-round RT-PCR using the HTBI primer set.

The sequencing here drew on peripheral blood mononuclear cells (PBMCs), taken at new diagnosis, from a patient treated with antithyroid drugs. The TCR comes from a middle-aged man with Graves disease. The chain joins TRBV12-3 or TRBV12-4 to TRBJ2-7; TRBD1 matches at 8 bases. CDR3 region: CASSSVTGEGYEQYF. The CDR3 DNA sequence: TGTGCCAGCAGTTCTGTGACAGGGGAAGGCTACGAGCAGTACTTC.